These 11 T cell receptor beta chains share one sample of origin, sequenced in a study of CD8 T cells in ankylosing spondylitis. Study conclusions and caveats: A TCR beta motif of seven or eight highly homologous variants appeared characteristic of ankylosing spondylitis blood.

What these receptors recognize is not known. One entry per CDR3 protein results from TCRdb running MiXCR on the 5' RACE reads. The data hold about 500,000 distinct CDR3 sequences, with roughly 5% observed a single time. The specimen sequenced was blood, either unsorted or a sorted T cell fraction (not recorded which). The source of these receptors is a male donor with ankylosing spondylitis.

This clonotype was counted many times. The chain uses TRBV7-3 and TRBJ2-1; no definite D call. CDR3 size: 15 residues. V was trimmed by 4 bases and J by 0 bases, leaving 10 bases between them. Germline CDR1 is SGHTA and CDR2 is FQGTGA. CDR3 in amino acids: CASSSPGSSYNEQFF. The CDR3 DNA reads TGTGCCAGCAGCTCTCCCGGTAGCTCCTACAATGAGCAGTTCTTC.

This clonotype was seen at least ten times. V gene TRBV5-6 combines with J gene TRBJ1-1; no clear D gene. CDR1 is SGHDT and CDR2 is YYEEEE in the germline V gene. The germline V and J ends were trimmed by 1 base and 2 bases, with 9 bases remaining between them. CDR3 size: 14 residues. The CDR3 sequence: CASSLSRFNTEAFF. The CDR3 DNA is TGTGCCAGCAGCTTGAGCCGGTTTAACACTGAAGCTTTCTTT.

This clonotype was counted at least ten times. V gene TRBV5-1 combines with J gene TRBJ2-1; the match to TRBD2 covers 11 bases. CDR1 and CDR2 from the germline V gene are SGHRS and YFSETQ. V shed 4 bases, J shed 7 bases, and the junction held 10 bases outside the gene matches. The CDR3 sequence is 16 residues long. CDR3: CASSPHSGGAENEQFF. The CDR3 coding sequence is TGCGCCAGCAGCCCCCATAGCGGGGGGGCTGAGAATGAGCAGTTCTTC. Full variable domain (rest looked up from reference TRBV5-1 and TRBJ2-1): KAGVTQTPRYLIKTRGQQVTLSCSPISGHRSVSWYQQTPGQGLQFLFEYFSETQRNKGNFPGRFSGRQFSNSRSEMNVSTLELGDSALYLCASSPHSGGAENEQFFGPGTRLTVL.

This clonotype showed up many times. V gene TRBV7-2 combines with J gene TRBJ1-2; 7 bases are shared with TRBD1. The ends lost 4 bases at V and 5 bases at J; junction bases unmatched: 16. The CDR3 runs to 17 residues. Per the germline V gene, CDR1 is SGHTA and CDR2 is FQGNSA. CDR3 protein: CASSSARPTGTRYGYTF. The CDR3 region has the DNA TGTGCCAGCAGCTCGGCTAGGCCGACAGGGACTCGATATGGCTACACCTTC.

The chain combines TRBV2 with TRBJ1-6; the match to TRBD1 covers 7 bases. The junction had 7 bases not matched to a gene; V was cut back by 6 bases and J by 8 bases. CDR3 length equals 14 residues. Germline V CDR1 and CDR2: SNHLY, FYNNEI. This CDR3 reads CASRTGTAHSPLHF. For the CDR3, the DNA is TGTGCCAGCAGGACCGGGACAGCGCATTCACCCCTCCACTTT. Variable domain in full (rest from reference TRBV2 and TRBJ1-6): EPEVTQTPSHQVTQMGQEVILRCVPISNHLYFYWYRQILGQKVEFLVSFYNNEISEKSEIFDDQFSVERPDGSNFTLKIRSTKLEDSAMYFCASRTGTAHSPLHFGNGTRLTVT.

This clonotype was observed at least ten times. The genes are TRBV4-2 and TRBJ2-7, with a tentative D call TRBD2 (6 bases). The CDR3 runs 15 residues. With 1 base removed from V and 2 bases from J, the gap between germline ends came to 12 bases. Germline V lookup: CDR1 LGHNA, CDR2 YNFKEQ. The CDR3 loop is CASSQVVGGPYEQYF. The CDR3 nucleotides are TGTGCCAGCAGCCAAGTGGTGGGAGGCCCCTACGAGCAGTACTTC.

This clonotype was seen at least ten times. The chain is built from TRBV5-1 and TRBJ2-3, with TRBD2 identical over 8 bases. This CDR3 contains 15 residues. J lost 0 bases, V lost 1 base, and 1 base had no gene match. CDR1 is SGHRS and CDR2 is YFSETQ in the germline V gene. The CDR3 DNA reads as TGCGCCAGCAGCTTGACTAGCGGAAGCACAGATACGCAGTATTTT. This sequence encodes CASSLTSGSTDTQYF.

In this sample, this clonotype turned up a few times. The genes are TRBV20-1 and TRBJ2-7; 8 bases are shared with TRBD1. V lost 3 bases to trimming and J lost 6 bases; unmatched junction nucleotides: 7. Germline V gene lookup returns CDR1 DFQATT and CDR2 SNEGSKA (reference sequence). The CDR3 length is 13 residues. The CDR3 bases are TGCAGTGCTAGTATATCAGGGGGCGCCGAGCAGTACTTC. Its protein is CSASISGGAEQYF.

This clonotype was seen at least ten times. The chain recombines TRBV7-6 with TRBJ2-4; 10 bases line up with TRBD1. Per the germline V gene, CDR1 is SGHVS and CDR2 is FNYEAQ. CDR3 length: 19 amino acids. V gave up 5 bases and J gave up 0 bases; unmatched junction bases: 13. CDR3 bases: TGTGCCAGCAGCCCCCGACAGGGGGCCCTTTCACTAGCCAAAAACATTCAGTACTTC. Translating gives CASSPRQGALSLAKNIQYF. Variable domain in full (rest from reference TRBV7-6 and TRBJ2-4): GAGVSQSPRYKVTKRGQDVALRCDPISGHVSLYWYRQALGQGPEFLTYFNYEAQQDKSGLPNDRFSAERPEGSISTLTIQRTEQRDSAMYRCASSPRQGALSLAKNIQYFGAGTRLSVL.

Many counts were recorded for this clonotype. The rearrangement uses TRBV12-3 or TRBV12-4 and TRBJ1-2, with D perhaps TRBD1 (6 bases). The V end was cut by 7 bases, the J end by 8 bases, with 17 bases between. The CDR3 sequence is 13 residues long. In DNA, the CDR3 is TGTGCCAGCAACCACAGGGTCCTTGAGGGCTACACCTTC. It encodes CASNHRVLEGYTF.

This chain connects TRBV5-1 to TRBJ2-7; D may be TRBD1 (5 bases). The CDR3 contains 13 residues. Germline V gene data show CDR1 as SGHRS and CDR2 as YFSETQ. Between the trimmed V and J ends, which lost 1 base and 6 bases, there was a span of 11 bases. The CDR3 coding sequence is TGCGCCAGCAGCTTGACAGGCCAGAGCGAGCAGTACTTC. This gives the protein CASSLTGQSEQYF.